This paragraph reports one TCR beta chain. Antigen: not known. PCR primers comprised 60 Vbeta and 13 Jbeta primers. Using immunoSEQ multiplex PCR, the repertoire was profiled, and TCRdb retains in-frame clones only, with some absent. The sample holds some 140,000 clones, approximately 9% seen once. The data were taken from a study of cytomegalovirus exposure and HLA in healthy donors. Overall study findings and caveats: Trimming of TCR beta V- and J-genes showed a link, identified in a later analysis, to a missense DCLRE1C variant.

Donors were ostensibly healthy at sampling, although undocumented immune exposures were probable. The CDR3 runs to 14 residues. J lost 5 bases, V lost 0 bases, and 2 bases had no gene match. Per the germline V gene, CDR1 is SGHRS and CDR2 is YFSETQ. The origin of this receptor is a woman in her thirties or forties in good health and CMV-seropositive. This rearrangement joins TRBV5-1 to TRBJ2-5; 9 nucleotides agree with TRBD1. The sequenced material came from PBMCs. The CDR3, as DNA: TGCGCCAGCAGCTTGGCAGGACAGGGGGAGACCCAGTACTTC. This encodes CASSLAGQGETQYF.